Each of the 28 T cell receptor beta chains below was sequenced from the same sample in a study of blood T cell repertoires in COVID-19 (dated by TCRdb to 2018 to 2021). Library prep was done by the immunoSEQ multiplex PCR assay. TCRdb provides this immuneACCESS table in a form limited to in-frame rearrangements. Some clones are lacking; in checked studies, under half of them reflect an unresolved V gene, and why the rest are absent is not known. For this sample the table gives 95,000 to 150,000 clones, of which approximately 77% were detected only once. The ten largest clones represent 7.9% of the sample. The sample was peripheral blood. The source of these receptors is a human donor in a cohort sampled during active COVID-19.

The chain combines TRBV28 with TRBJ1-3; no clear D gene. V dropped 6 bases and J dropped 4 bases, with 13 bases sitting between them. Germline assignment: CDR1 MDHEN and CDR2 SYDVKM. The CDR3 has 14 amino acids. The CDR3 DNA is TGTGCCAGCAGCTTGGAGGGTTCCGGAAACACCATATATTTT. Protein sequence: CASSLEGSGNTIYF.

The genes are TRBV4-1 and TRBJ2-2; 11 bases align to TRBD2. Germline trimming cut 5 bases from V and 4 bases from J; bases unmatched to any gene: 9. There are 17 residues in the CDR3. CDR1 and CDR2 from the germline V gene are MGHRA and YSYEKL. The CDR3 nucleotides are TGCGCCAGCAGCGTTAGCGGGAGGGCCTTGGCCACCGGGGAGCTGTTTTTT. Protein sequence: CASSVSGRALATGELFF.

The genes are TRBV7-8 and TRBJ2-7; perhaps TRBD1 as D (5 bases). V lost 5 bases, J lost 0 bases, and 11 bases lay in between. This CDR3 comprises 14 residues. The germline gives CDR1 SGHVS, CDR2 FQNEAQ. Written as DNA, the CDR3 is TGTGCCAGCAGCAGGAGACAGTCCTCCTACGAGCAGTACTTC. It codes for CASSRRQSSYEQYF.

This clone was recorded only once. The rearrangement joins TRBV6-5 to TRBJ1-5, with D unclear. This CDR3 has 14 residues. Trimming removed 5 bases at V and 0 bases at J, with 8 bases between. The germline V gene encodes CDR1 MNHEY and CDR2 SVGAGI. The CDR3 region has the DNA TGTGCCAGCAGTAGGAGGGATAGCAATCAGCCCCAGCATTTT. Its translation is CASSRRDSNQPQHF.

This clone was observed a handful of times. CDR3 sequence reads: CASRQFNEKLFF. The CDR3 coding sequence is TGTGCCAGCAGACAGTTTAATGAAAAACTGTTTTTT. The chain combines TRBV28 with TRBJ1-4; D is unresolved. The germline V gene encodes CDR1 MDHEN and CDR2 SYDVKM. The CDR3 consists of 12 residues. V was cut by 6 bases and J by 4 bases, with 6 bases left in between.

The rearrangement joins TRBV4-2 to TRBJ2-7; TRBD1 matches at 9 bases. Germline trimming cut 0 bases from V and 3 bases from J; bases unmatched to any gene: 3. Germline V gene sequence: CDR1 LGHNA, CDR2 YNFKEQ. The CDR3 loop spans 15 amino acids. CDR3 residues: CASSQEGTGSYEQYF. The CDR3 bases are TGTGCCAGCAGCCAAGAAGGGACAGGGAGCTACGAGCAGTACTTC.

V is TRBV2 and J is TRBJ2-7; possible D gene TRBD2, 6 bases. The CDR3 runs 15 residues. Germline CDR1 is SNHLY and CDR2 is FYNNEI. V was trimmed by 1 base and J by 2 bases, leaving 12 bases between them. This CDR3 reads CASSEGASDTYEQYF. The CDR3 DNA follows: TGTGCCAGCAGTGAAGGAGCTAGCGATACCTACGAGCAGTACTTC.

The V and J genes are TRBV21-1 and TRBJ2-7; TRBD1 is the table's D call, not checked against the DNA. TRBV21-1 is a recognized pseudogene. The CDR3 is 21 residues long. Here the CDR3 DNA reads TGTGCCAGCAGCAATGGGGAACCGGGACAGGTAGTTTATGAGGGGACCTACGAGCAGTACTTC. It yields the protein CASSNGEPGQVVYEGTYEQYF.

The genes are TRBV27 and TRBJ2-7; 10 nucleotides agree with TRBD1. The V and J ends lost 4 bases and 2 bases, in that order; junction bases with no gene match: 11. The germline CDR1 and CDR2 sequences are MNHEY and SMNVEV (reference sequence). This CDR3 region has 17 residues. This chain's CDR3 is CASSSILTGQGTYEQYF. The CDR3, as DNA: TGTGCCAGCAGTTCGATCCTGACGGGACAGGGGACCTACGAGCAGTACTTC.

This clone turned up a few times. This sequence joins TRBV5-6 and TRBJ1-6; D gene ambiguous. This CDR3 has 14 amino acids. CDR1 and CDR2 from the germline V gene are SGHDT and YYEEEE. V lost 3 bases to trimming and J lost 8 bases, with 12 bases between them. As DNA, the CDR3 is TGTGCCAGCAGCTCAGGCAGGTGGGATTCACCCCTCCACTTT. Protein product: CASSSGRWDSPLHF.

The chain has TRBV30 and TRBJ2-6; D gene uncertain. Per germline, CDR1 GTSNPN and CDR2 SVGIG (reference sequence). Trimming took off 0 bases at V and 1 base at J, with 7 bases between the two ends. The CDR3 is 15 residues long. Here the CDR3 reads CAWSVIGSGANVLTF. Here the CDR3 DNA reads TGTGCCTGGAGTGTAATCGGGTCTGGGGCCAACGTCCTGACTTTC.

The chain joins TRBV4-1 to TRBJ2-7, with D uncertain. The CDR3 has 14 amino acids. Germline CDR1 MGHRA, CDR2 YSYEKL. Trimming left V 1 base short and J 0 bases short, with 7 bases between. The CDR3 spells CASSQVIVSYEQYF. DNA for the CDR3: TGCGCCAGCAGCCAAGTAATAGTCTCCTACGAGCAGTACTTC.

This clone has just a few counts. The chain is built from TRBV28 and TRBJ1-2, with a tentative D call TRBD1 (5 bases). Trimming took off 4 bases at V and 2 bases at J, with 8 bases between the two ends. The CDR3 consists of 13 residues. Germline V gene data show CDR1 as MDHEN and CDR2 as SYDVKM. The CDR3 DNA is TGTGCCAGCAGTTATGGGGCCAACTATGGCTACACCTTC. It is translated as CASSYGANYGYTF.

The J gene is TRBJ2-2, the V gene TRBV6-5, with D perhaps matching TRBD1 (6 bases). Germline-derived CDR1 and CDR2 are MNHEY and SVGAGI. V lost 5 bases and J lost 7, with 8 bases in between. The CDR3 consists of 12 residues. This CDR3 is CASSLQGGELFF. For the CDR3, the DNA is TGTGCCAGCAGTCTACAGGGCGGGGAGCTGTTTTTT.

The CDR3: CASSHRAEQYF. The CDR3 DNA sequence: TGTGCCAGCAGTCACAGAGCCGAGCAGTACTTC. The genes are TRBV27 and TRBJ2-7; no reliable D call. With 5 bases removed from V and 6 bases from J, the gap between germline ends came to 8 bases. Germline CDR1 reads MNHEY; CDR2 reads SMNVEV (reference sequence). The CDR3 contains 11 residues.

V usage is TRBV3-1 (or the pseudogene TRBV3-2) and J usage is TRBJ1-2; maybe TRBD1 (6 bases). This CDR3 has 14 amino acids. V lost 2 bases, J lost 5 bases, and 12 bases lay in between. Germline V lookup: CDR1 LGHDT, CDR2 YNNKEL (reference sequence). The CDR3 DNA reads TGTGCCAGCAGCCAAAGAGGGACAAGTTATGGCTACACCTTC. Its translation: CASSQRGTSYGYTF.

This chain joins TRBV3-1 (or the pseudogene TRBV3-2) and TRBJ1-6; D is perhaps TRBD1 (5 bases). The CDR3 spans 16 residues. Deletions cut 0 bases from V and 8 bases from J, with 14 bases between. Germline CDR1 LGHDT, CDR2 YNNKEL (reference sequence). The DNA of the CDR3 is TGTGCCAGCAGCCAAGAAGGCGGGACGCGGGATTCACCCCTCCACTTT. Encoded protein: CASSQEGGTRDSPLHF.

The chain carries TRBV2 and TRBJ2-7; 9 bases match TRBD2. V lost 6 bases and J lost 1; bases outside the gene matches: 4. The CDR3 totals 14 residues. Germline lookup yields CDR1 SNHLY and CDR2 FYNNEI. The CDR3, as DNA: TGTGCCAGCAGGGGCGGACTAGCGTCCTACGAGCAGTACTTC. Translation gives CASRGGLASYEQYF.

The genes are TRBV7-2 and TRBJ2-5, with no clear D. This CDR3 is built from 13 residues. V gave up 2 bases and J gave up 5 bases, with 9 bases separating them. Germline-derived CDR1 and CDR2 are SGHTA and FQGNSA. The CDR3 bases are TGTGCCAGCAGCTTAAACCCGAGGGAGACCCAGTACTTC. Translated: CASSLNPRETQYF.

V is TRBV7-6 and J is TRBJ2-2, with TRBD2 matching 10 bases. Germline CDR1 and CDR2: SGHVS and FNYEAQ. CDR3 length: 16 amino acids. Losses at the gene ends were 4 bases for V and 1 base for J; bases not matched to a gene: 3. The DNA of the CDR3 is TGTGCCAGCAGCTCCCGACTAGCGGGGAACACCGGGGAGCTGTTTTTT. Protein sequence: CASSSRLAGNTGELFF. Variable domain in full (rest from reference TRBV7-6 and TRBJ2-2): GAGVSQSPRYKVTKRGQDVALRCDPISGHVSLYWYRQALGQGPEFLTYFNYEAQQDKSGLPNDRFSAERPEGSISTLTIQRTEQRDSAMYRCASSSRLAGNTGELFFGEGSRLTVL.

V usage is TRBV2 and J usage is TRBJ2-1; 11 bases are shared with TRBD2. V shed 3 bases, J shed 2 bases, and the junction held 6 bases outside the gene matches. The CDR3 contains 17 residues. Per germline, CDR1 SNHLY and CDR2 FYNNEI. The CDR3 bases are TGTGCCAGCAGTGATCAGACTAGCGGGGCAACCTACAATGAGCAGTTCTTC. Its protein is CASSDQTSGATYNEQFF. The full variable domain, with the rest looked up from reference TRBV2 and TRBJ2-1, is EPEVTQTPSHQVTQMGQEVILRCVPISNHLYFYWYRQILGQKVEFLVSFYNNEISEKSEIFDDQFSVERPDGSNFTLKIRSTKLEDSAMYFCASSDQTSGATYNEQFFGPGTRLTVL.

The chain joins TRBV10-3 to TRBJ2-7; TRBD1 is a possible D gene (6 bases). CDR1 and CDR2 from the germline V gene are ENHRY and SYGVKD. The CDR3 is 14 amino acids. Trimming took 3 bases from V and 2 from J, leaving 11 bases between them. The CDR3 bases are TGTGCCATCAGTGACCCGACAGGTGCCTACGAGCAGTACTTC. Residues: CAISDPTGAYEQYF.

The chain combines TRBV5-5 with TRBJ2-5; D perhaps matches TRBD2 (6 bases). V was cut by 7 bases and J by 1 base, with 11 bases left in between. CDR3 length equals 13 residues. CDR1 and CDR2 (germline): SGHKS, YYEKEE (reference sequence). This CDR3 reads CASSPGSQETQYF. The CDR3, as DNA: TGTGCCAGCTCCCCCGGGAGCCAAGAGACCCAGTACTTC.

The chain employs TRBV11-2 and TRBJ2-7, with 10 bases aligning to TRBD1. The CDR3 loop spans 13 amino acids. Trimming removed 5 bases from V and 3 bases from J; junction bases left unmatched: 1. CDR1 and CDR2 from the germline V gene are SGHAT and FQNNGV. The CDR3 DNA is TGTGCCAGCAGCCGGGACAGGGGCTACGAGCAGTACTTC. Protein product: CASSRDRGYEQYF.

The table lists this clone with a count of one. The gene calls are TRBV24-1 and TRBJ2-7; 10 nucleotides align to TRBD1. Germline V gene sequence: CDR1 KGHDR, CDR2 SFDVKD. This CDR3 comprises 16 residues. The V gene end was trimmed by 4 bases and the J gene end by 6 bases; junction bases not matched to a gene: 11. CDR3 sequence (DNA): TGTGCCACCAGTGACTCGGGACAGGGGTACCTGGGCGAGCAGTACTTC. Translation: CATSDSGQGYLGEQYF.

The CDR3 DNA sequence: TGCGCCAGCAGCCAAGCATCGGGTCTCAATCAGCCCCAGCATTTT. Its protein is CASSQASGLNQPQHF. The chain recombines TRBV4-1 with TRBJ1-5; no firm D call. The CDR3 is 15 amino acids. Germline CDR1 is MGHRA and CDR2 is YSYEKL. V shed 1 base and J shed 3 bases, with 10 bases lying between them.

The genes are TRBV2 and TRBJ2-7, with no clear D. The germline V and J ends were trimmed by 1 base and 5 bases, with 6 bases remaining between them. CDR1 is SNHLY, CDR2 FYNNEI, per germline. This CDR3 is 12 amino acids long. The CDR3 loop is CASSEETDEQYF. CDR3 nucleotides: TGTGCCAGCAGTGAAGAAACTGACGAGCAGTACTTC. The full variable domain, its missing parts supplied by reference TRBV2 and TRBJ2-7, is EPEVTQTPSHQVTQMGQEVILRCVPISNHLYFYWYRQILGQKVEFLVSFYNNEISEKSEIFDDQFSVERPDGSNFTLKIRSTKLEDSAMYFCASSEETDEQYFGPGTRLTVT.

The chain carries TRBV5-1 and TRBJ1-1; no reliable D call. The V end was cut by 1 base, the J end by 5 bases, with 6 bases between. There are 12 residues in the CDR3. Per the germline V gene, CDR1 is SGHRS and CDR2 is YFSETQ. The CDR3 DNA reads TGCGCCAGCAGCTTGCGGGGTACTGAAGCTTTCTTT. Amino acid sequence: CASSLRGTEAFF.